A single sample is the source of the 19 T cell receptor beta chains below, sequenced in a study of cytomegalovirus exposure and HLA in healthy donors. A multiplex PCR was run with 60 Vbeta primers and 13 Jbeta primers. Libraries were prepared by immunoSEQ multiplex PCR; TCRdb keeps only in-frame clonotypes and omits some of them. In total, the table holds 34,000 or so clones. Sequences were obtained from PBMCs. These receptor sequences come from a woman between 40 and 55 years old in good health and CMV-seropositive.

The chain employs TRBV19 and TRBJ1-3; no clear D gene. CDR1 and CDR2 from the germline V gene are LNHDA and SQIVND (reference sequence). This CDR3 comprises 15 residues. Trimming stripped 9 bases from V and 2 bases from J, with 17 bases between. CDR3 sequence reads: CASYINSGPGNTIYF. In DNA form, the CDR3 reads TGTGCCAGCTACATAAACAGCGGTCCTGGAAACACCATATATTTT.

The chain uses TRBV5-1 and TRBJ1-6; 8 nucleotides line up with TRBD1. V dropped 4 bases and J dropped 1; count of bases not matched to a gene: 7. CDR3 length: 17 residues. In germline, CDR1 is SGHRS, CDR2 YFSETQ. The CDR3 sequence is CASSPGQGQSYNSPLHF. As DNA, the CDR3 is TGCGCCAGCAGCCCAGGACAGGGACAGTCCTATAATTCACCCCTCCACTTT.

The chain combines TRBV7-2 with TRBJ1-2, with 7 positions matching TRBD1. The germline V gene has CDR1 SGHTA and CDR2 FQGNSA. J was trimmed by 2 bases and V by 10 bases; bases with no gene match: 4. This CDR3 is 12 amino acids long. The CDR3 sequence: CAIGGQNYGYTF. CDR3 sequence (DNA): TGTGCCATCGGGGGACAGAACTATGGCTACACCTTC.

Considering frequency, this clone is medium-sized. This chain links TRBV19 with TRBJ2-1; 11 bases match TRBD2. V gave up 4 bases and J gave up 7 bases; unmatched junction bases: 15. Germline CDR1 and CDR2: LNHDA and SQIVND (reference sequence). The length of the CDR3 is 18 residues. The CDR3 DNA follows: TGTGCCAGTAGTACCCGACTAGCGGGATCCGGGATACAGAATGAGCAGTTCTTC. Residues: CASSTRLAGSGIQNEQFF.

The CDR3 coding sequence is TGTGCCAGCAAAAAGACAGGAAGGGGCTATGGCTACACCTTC. The encoded protein is CASKKTGRGYGYTF. V and J are TRBV6-5 and TRBJ1-2, with TRBD1 as a possible D gene (6 bases). Germline loops: CDR1 MNHEY, CDR2 SVGAGI. This CDR3 has 14 amino acids. Trimming removed 7 bases at V and 4 bases at J, with 16 bases between.

The J gene is TRBJ2-5, the V gene TRBV27, with D maybe TRBD1 (5 bases). Trimming took 7 bases from V and 4 from J, leaving 13 bases between them. Germline V lookup: CDR1 MNHEY, CDR2 SMNVEV (reference sequence). The CDR3 has 13 amino acids. In DNA form, the CDR3 reads TGTGCCAGCAAACAAGACAGCCTAGAGACCCAGTACTTC. Protein product: CASKQDSLETQYF.

This sequence joins TRBV12-5 and TRBJ1-3, with D tentatively TRBD1 (5 bases). Germline V gene data show CDR1 as LGHNT and CDR2 as FRNRAP. Deletions cut 1 base from V and 4 bases from J, with 8 bases between. The CDR3 sequence is 14 residues long. The CDR3, as DNA: TGTGCTAGTGGTTTGGCAGGGAACGGAAACACCATATATTTT. Amino acid sequence: CASGLAGNGNTIYF. The full variable domain, with the rest looked up from reference TRBV12-5 and TRBJ1-3, is DARVTQTPRHKVTEMGQEVTMRCQPILGHNTVFWYRQTMMQGLELLAYFRNRAPLDDSGMPKDRFSAEMPDATLATLKIQPSEPRDSAVYFCASGLAGNGNTIYFGEGSWLTVV.

The chain uses TRBV6-1 and TRBJ2-7; D is unclear. CDR3 length equals 11 residues. Germline CDR1 MNHNS, CDR2 SASEGT. V gave up 3 bases and J gave up 3 bases, with 3 bases separating them. CDR3 DNA: TGTGCCAGCAGTGACGGCTACGAGCAGTACTTC. It translates to CASSDGYEQYF.

This rearrangement joins TRBV28 to TRBJ1-4; D is unclear. V gave up 5 bases and J gave up 8 bases, with 6 bases separating them. CDR3 length equals 11 residues. Germline-derived CDR1 and CDR2 are MDHEN and SYDVKM. The CDR3 sequence is CASSTREKLFF. The CDR3 region has the DNA TGTGCCAGCAGTACACGCGAAAAACTGTTTTTT.

The chain employs TRBV28 and TRBJ2-7; 16 bases match TRBD2. V shed 2 bases, J shed 0 bases, and the junction held 10 bases outside the gene matches. The CDR3 is 20 amino acids. From germline, CDR1 is MDHEN and CDR2 SYDVKM. CDR3 amino acids: CASSLASGLAGGPTSYEQYF. Here the CDR3 DNA reads TGTGCCAGCAGTTTAGCGTCGGGACTAGCGGGGGGGCCTACCTCCTACGAGCAGTACTTC.

V gene TRBV6-1 combines with J gene TRBJ1-1; tentative D call: TRBD1 (6 bases). The germline V gene encodes CDR1 MNHNS and CDR2 SASEGT. Trimming cost V 3 bases and J 10 bases, with 18 bases left between them. The CDR3 runs 14 residues. The CDR3 DNA reads TGTGCCAGCAGTGACAGGGGAAGGGGGGAGGGAGCTTTCTTT. It yields the protein CASSDRGRGEGAFF.

The chain links TRBV28 to TRBJ1-1, with 7 bases matching TRBD1. The CDR3 is 14 residues long. The germline gives CDR1 MDHEN, CDR2 SYDVKM. Trimming cost V 6 bases and J 3 bases; bases outside gene matches: 7. CDR3 sequence: CASSVTGKDTEAFF. As DNA, the CDR3 is TGTGCCAGCAGCGTGACAGGGAAGGACACTGAAGCTTTCTTT.

This chain uses TRBV30 with TRBJ1-2; D gene unclear. Trimming took 2 bases from V and 10 from J, leaving 11 bases between them. The CDR3 consists of 11 residues. Germline V gene sequence: CDR1 GTSNPN, CDR2 SVGIG (reference sequence). The CDR3 sequence: CAWSRGPDYTF. As DNA, the CDR3 is TGTGCCTGGAGTCGTGGCCCCGACTACACCTTC.

As for this clone: One end of the junction does not line up with germline, which may come from a read error. The chain recombines TRBV5-1 with TRBJ2-2; tentatively, D is TRBD2 (6 bases). CDR1 is SGHRS, CDR2 YFSETQ, per germline. The CDR3 spans 13 residues. The CDR3 region has the DNA TGCGCCAGCAGCCTAATGGACACCGGGGGGCTGTTTTTT. Amino acid sequence: CASSLMDTGGLFF.

The V call is TRBV19, the J call TRBJ2-5, with 9 positions matching TRBD1. Trimming at V came to 10 bases and at J to 4 bases, leaving 7 bases not matched to a gene. The CDR3 length is 13 residues. Per germline, CDR1 LNHDA and CDR2 SQIVND (reference sequence). CDR3 sequence reads: CATRQGGGETQYF. CDR3 bases: TGTGCCACCCGACAGGGGGGGGGAGAGACCCAGTACTTC.

The chain links TRBV30 to TRBJ2-7, with no clear D. Germline V gene data show CDR1 as GTSNPN and CDR2 as SVGIG (reference sequence). V dropped 2 bases and J dropped 2 bases, with 7 bases sitting between them. The CDR3 is 12 amino acids. Here the CDR3 DNA reads TGTGCCTGGAGTCAGGTTACCTACGAGCAGTACTTC. Its translation: CAWSQVTYEQYF.

The gene calls are TRBV28 and TRBJ2-1; no reliable D call. The V end was cut by 3 bases, the J end by 8 bases, with 8 bases between. This CDR3 has 12 residues. Germline-derived CDR1 and CDR2 are MDHEN and SYDVKM. The CDR3 DNA follows: TGTGCCAGCAGTTTTAGCTTGTATGAGCAGTTCTTC. This sequence encodes CASSFSLYEQFF.

The chain is built from TRBV5-6 and TRBJ2-5, with D possibly TRBD2 on 5 matching bases. CDR3 length: 12 amino acids. Per germline, CDR1 SGHDT and CDR2 YYEEEE. The V end was cut by 6 bases, the J end by 0 bases, with 6 bases between. The CDR3 bases are TGTGCCAGCACGGGGAACCAAGAGACCCAGTACTTC. Protein sequence: CASTGNQETQYF.

V gene TRBV27 combines with J gene TRBJ1-4; 8 bases are a match to TRBD1. The trim removed 5 bases at V and 12 bases at J, leaving 5 bases unmatched. Germline V CDR1 and CDR2: MNHEY, SMNVEV (reference sequence). The CDR3 is made up of 12 amino acids. The DNA for the CDR3 is TGTGCCAGCAGTACTGCGACAGGGGAACTGTTTTTT. Translated, it gives CASSTATGELFF.